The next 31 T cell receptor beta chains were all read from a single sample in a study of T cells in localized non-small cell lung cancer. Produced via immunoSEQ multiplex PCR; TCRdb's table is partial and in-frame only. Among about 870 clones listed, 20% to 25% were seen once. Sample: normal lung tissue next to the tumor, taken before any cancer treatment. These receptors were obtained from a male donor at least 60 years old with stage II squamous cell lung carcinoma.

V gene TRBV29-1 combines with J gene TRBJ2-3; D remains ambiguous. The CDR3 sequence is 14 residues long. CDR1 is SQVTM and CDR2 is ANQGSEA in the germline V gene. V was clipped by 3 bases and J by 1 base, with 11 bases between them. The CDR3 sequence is CSVDFPQGTDTQYF. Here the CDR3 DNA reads TGCAGCGTTGACTTCCCTCAGGGCACAGATACGCAGTATTTT.

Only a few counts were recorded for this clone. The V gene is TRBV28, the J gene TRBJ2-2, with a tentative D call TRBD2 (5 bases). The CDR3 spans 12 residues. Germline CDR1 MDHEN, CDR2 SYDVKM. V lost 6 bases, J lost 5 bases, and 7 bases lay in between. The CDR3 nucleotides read TGTGCCAGCAGGCTAGCTACCGGGGAGCTGTTTTTT. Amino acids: CASRLATGELFF.

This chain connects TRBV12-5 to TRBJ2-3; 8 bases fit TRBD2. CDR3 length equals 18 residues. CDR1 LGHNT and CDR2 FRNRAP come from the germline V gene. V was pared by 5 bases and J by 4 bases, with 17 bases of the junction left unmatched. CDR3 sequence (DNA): TGTGCTAGTGGTCCGTCCCCCCGCGGGAGGTACGCGGCAGATACGCAGTATTTT. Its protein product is CASGPSPRGRYAADTQYF.

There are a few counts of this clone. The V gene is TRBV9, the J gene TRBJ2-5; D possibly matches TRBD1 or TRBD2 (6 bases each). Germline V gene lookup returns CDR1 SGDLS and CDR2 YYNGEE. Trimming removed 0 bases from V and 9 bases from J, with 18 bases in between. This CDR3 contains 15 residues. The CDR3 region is CASSVGGDTVGAQYF. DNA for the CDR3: TGTGCCAGCAGCGTAGGGGGGGACACCGTCGGGGCCCAGTACTTC.

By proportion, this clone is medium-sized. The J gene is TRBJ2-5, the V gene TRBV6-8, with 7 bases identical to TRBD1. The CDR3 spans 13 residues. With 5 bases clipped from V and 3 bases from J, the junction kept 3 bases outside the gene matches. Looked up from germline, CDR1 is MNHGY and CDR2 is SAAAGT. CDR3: CASSGQEEETQYF. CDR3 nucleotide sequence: TGTGCCAGCAGTGGACAGGAGGAAGAGACCCAGTACTTC.

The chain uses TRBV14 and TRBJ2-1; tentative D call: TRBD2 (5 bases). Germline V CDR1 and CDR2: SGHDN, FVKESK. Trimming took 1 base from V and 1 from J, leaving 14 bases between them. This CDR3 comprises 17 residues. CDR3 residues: CASSQGASSFSYNEQFF. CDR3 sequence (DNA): TGTGCCAGCAGCCAAGGGGCTAGCTCCTTTTCCTACAATGAGCAGTTCTTC.

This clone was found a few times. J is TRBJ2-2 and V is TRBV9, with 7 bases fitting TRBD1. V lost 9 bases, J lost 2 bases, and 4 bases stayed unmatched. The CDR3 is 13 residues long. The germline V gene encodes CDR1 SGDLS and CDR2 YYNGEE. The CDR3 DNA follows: TGTGCCACCGGGACAGACAACACCGGGGAGCTGTTTTTT. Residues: CATGTDNTGELFF.

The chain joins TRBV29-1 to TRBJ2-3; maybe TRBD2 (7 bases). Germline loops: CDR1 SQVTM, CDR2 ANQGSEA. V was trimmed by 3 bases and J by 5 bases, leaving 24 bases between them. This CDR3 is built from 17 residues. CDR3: CSVEALWVREGGDTQYF. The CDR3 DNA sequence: TGCAGCGTTGAGGCTCTTTGGGTGAGGGAGGGGGGAGATACGCAGTATTTT.

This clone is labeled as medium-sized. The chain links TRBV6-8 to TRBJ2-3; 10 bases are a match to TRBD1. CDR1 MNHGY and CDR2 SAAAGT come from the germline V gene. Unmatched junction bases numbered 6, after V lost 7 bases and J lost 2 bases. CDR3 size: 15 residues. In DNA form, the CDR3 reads TGTGCCAGCATCGGAGACAGGGGGCACACAGATACGCAGTATTTT. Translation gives CASIGDRGHTDTQYF.

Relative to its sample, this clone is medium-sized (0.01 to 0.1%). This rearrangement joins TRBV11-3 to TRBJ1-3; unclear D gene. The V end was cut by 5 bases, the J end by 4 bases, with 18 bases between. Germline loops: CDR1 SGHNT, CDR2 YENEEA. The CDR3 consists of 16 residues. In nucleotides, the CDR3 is TGTGCCAGCAGCCCCATAGGTGGACCCGTCGGAAACACCATATATTTT. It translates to CASSPIGGPVGNTIYF.

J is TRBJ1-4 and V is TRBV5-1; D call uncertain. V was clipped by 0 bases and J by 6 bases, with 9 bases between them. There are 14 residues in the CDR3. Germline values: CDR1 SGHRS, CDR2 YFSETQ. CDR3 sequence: CASSLGHGDEKLFF. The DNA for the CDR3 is TGCGCCAGCAGCTTGGGGCACGGGGATGAAAAACTGTTTTTT.

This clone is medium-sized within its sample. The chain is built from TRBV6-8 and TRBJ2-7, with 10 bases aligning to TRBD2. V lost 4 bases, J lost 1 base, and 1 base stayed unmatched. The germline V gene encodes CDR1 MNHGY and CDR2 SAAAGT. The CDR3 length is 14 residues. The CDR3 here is CASSSSGGSYEQYF. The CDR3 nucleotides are TGTGCCAGCAGTTCTAGCGGGGGATCCTACGAGCAGTACTTC.

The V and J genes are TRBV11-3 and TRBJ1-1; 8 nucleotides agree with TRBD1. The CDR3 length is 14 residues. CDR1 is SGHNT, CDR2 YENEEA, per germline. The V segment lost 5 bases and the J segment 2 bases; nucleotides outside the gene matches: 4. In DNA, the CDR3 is TGTGCCAGCAGCCGGGACAGGCAAAACACTGAAGCTTTCTTT. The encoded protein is CASSRDRQNTEAFF.

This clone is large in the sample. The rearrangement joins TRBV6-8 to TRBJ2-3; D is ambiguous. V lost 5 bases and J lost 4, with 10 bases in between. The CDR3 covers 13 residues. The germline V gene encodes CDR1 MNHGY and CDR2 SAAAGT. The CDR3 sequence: CASSDLRSDTQYF. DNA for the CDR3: TGTGCCAGCAGTGATCTTAGATCAGATACGCAGTATTTT.

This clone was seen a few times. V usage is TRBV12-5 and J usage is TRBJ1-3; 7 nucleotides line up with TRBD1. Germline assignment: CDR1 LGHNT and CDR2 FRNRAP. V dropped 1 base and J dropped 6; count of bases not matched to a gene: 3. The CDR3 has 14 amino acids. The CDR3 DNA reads TGTGCTAGTGGTTTGGATACAGGGGAAAACACCATATATTTT. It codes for CASGLDTGENTIYF.

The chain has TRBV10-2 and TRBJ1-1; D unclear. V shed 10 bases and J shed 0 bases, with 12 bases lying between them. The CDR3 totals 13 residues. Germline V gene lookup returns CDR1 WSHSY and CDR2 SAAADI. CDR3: CATTDRLNTEAFF. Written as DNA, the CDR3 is TGCGCCACCACGGACCGATTGAACACTGAAGCTTTCTTT.

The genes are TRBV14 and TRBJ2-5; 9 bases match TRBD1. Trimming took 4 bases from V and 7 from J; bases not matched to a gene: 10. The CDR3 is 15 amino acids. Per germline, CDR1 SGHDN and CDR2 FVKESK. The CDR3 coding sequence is TGTGCCAGCAGCCCACGGACAGGGGTGGTCGGGACCCAGTACTTC. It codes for CASSPRTGVVGTQYF. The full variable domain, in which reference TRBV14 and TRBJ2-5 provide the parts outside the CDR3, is EAGVTQFPSHSVIEKGQTVTLRCDPISGHDNLYWYRRVMGKEIKFLLHFVKESKQDESGMPNNRFLAERTGGTYSTLKVQPAELEDSGVYFCASSPRTGVVGTQYFGPGTRLLVL.

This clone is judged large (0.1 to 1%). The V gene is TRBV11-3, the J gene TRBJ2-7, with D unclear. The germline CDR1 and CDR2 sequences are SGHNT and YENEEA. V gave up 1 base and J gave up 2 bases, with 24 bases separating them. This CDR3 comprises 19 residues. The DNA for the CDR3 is TGTGCCAGCAGCTTAGTTAGTCGAGGTTTCGGGCCAAAGCCCTACGAGCAGTACTTC. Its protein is CASSLVSRGFGPKPYEQYF. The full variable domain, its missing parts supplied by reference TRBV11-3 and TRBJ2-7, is EAGVVQSPRYKIIEKKQPVAFWCNPISGHNTLYWYLQNLGQGPELLIRYENEEAVDDSQLPKDRFSAERLKGVDSTLKIQPAELGDSAVYLCASSLVSRGFGPKPYEQYFGPGTRLTVT.

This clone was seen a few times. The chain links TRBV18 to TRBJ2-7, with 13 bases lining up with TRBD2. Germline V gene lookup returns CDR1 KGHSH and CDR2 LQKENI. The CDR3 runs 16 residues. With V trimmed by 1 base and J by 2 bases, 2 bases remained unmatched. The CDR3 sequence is CASSPQGLAGTYEQYF. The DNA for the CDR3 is TGTGCCAGCTCACCACAGGGACTAGCGGGGACCTACGAGCAGTACTTC.

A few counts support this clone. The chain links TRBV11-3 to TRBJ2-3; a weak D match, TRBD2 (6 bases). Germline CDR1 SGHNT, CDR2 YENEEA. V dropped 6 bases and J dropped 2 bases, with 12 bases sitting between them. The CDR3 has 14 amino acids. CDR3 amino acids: CASSPIAATDTQYF. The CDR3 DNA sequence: TGTGCCAGCAGTCCTATAGCGGCCACAGATACGCAGTATTTT.

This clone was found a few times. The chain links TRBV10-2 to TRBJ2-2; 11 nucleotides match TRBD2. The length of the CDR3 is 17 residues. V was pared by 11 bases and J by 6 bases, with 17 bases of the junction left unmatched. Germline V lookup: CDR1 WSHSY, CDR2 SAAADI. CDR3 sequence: CAEGSTSGTLWAGELFF. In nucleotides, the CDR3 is TGCGCCGAGGGGTCGACTAGCGGGACCCTGTGGGCCGGGGAGCTGTTTTTT.

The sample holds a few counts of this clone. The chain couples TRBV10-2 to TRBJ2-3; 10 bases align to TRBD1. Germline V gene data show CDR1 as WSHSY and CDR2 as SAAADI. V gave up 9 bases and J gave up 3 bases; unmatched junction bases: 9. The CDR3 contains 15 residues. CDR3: CASTFGGQGTDTQYF. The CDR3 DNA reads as TGCGCCAGTACCTTCGGGGGACAGGGGACAGATACGCAGTATTTT.

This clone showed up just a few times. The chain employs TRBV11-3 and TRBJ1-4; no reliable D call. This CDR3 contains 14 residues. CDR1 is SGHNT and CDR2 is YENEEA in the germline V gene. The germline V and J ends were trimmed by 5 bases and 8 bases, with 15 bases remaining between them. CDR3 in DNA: TGTGCCAGCAGCCGGATCGGGAGTGGAGAAAAACTGTTTTTT. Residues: CASSRIGSGEKLFF.

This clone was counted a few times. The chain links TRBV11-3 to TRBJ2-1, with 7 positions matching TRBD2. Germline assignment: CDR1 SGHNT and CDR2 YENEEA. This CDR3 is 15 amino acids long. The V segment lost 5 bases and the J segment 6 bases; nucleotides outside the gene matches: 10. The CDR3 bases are TGTGCCAGCAGCACGGGACTACCCCCAGCCAATGAGCAGTTCTTC. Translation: CASSTGLPPANEQFF.

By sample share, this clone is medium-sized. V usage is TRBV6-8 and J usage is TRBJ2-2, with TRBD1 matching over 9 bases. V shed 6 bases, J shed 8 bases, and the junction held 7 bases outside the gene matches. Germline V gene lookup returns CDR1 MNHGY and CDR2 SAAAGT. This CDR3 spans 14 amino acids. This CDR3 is CASRLQGAWGELFF. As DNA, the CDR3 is TGTGCCAGCAGGCTACAGGGGGCTTGGGGGGAGCTGTTTTTT.

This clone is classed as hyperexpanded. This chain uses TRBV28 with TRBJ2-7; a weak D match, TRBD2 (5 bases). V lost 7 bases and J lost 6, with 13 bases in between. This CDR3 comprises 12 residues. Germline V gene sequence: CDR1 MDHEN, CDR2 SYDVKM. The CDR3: CASTPGGLEQYF. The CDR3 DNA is TGTGCCAGCACCCCAGGAGGCCTCGAGCAGTACTTC.

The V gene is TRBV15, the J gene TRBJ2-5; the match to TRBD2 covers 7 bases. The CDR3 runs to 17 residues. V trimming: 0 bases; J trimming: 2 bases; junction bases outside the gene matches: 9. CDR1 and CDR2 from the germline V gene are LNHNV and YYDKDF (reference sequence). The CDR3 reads CATSRDYLAETQETQYF. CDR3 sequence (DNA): TGTGCCACCAGCAGAGATTACCTAGCGGAAACTCAAGAGACCCAGTACTTC.

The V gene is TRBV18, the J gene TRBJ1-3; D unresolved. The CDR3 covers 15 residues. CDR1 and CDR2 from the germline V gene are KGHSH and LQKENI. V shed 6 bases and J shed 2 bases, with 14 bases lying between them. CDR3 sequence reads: CASSYKTDPGNTIYF. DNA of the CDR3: TGTGCCAGCTCCTATAAGACGGACCCTGGAAACACCATATATTTT.

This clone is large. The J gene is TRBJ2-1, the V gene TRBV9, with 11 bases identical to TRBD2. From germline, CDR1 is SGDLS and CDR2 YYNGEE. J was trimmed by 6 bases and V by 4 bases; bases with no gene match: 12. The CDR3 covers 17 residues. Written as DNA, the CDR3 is TGTGCCAGCAGCTCCCCTCCCCGACTAGCGGGATCCAATGAGCAGTTCTTC. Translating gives CASSSPPRLAGSNEQFF.

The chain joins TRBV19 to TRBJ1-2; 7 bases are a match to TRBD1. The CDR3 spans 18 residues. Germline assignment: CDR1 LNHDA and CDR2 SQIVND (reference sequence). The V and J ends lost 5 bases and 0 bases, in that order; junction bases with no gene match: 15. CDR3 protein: CASSASQGVIGPNYGYTF. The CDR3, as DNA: TGTGCCAGTAGTGCCAGCCAGGGGGTGATAGGCCCTAACTATGGCTACACCTTC.

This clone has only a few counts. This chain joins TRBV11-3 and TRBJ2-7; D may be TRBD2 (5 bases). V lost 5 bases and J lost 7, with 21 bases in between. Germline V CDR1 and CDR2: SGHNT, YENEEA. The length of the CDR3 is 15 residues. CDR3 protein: CASSPRGRVGREQYF. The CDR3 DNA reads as TGTGCCAGCAGCCCCCGAGGACGGGTAGGGAGAGAGCAGTACTTC. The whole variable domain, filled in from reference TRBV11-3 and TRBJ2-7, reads EAGVVQSPRYKIIEKKQPVAFWCNPISGHNTLYWYLQNLGQGPELLIRYENEEAVDDSQLPKDRFSAERLKGVDSTLKIQPAELGDSAVYLCASSPRGRVGREQYFGPGTRLTVT.